This T cell receptor (beta chain) was profiled in a study of T cells in localized non-small cell lung cancer. Germline lookup yields CDR1 MGHDK and CDR2 SYGVNS. This CDR3 has 12 amino acids. V was pared by 6 bases and J by 0 bases, with 5 bases between. Notes on the study in general: Highest T cell clonality was seen in uninvolved adjacent lung, surpassing that measured in tumor. Heterogeneity remains possible, as sequencing covered one tumor region only. Among the top 100 tumor clones, a median approximately 55 appeared in adjacent lung.

Here immunoSEQ multiplex PCR was the method, and the copy in TCRdb shows in-frame clones only, minus some. The table shows approximately 45,000 clones, with around 81% occurring only once. This clone showed up just once. What it binds is not known. Sequences were derived from peripheral blood mononuclear cells, sampled before any cancer treatment. The clonotype comes from a man between 40 and 69 years old with stage III lung adenocarcinoma. V usage is TRBV25-1 and J usage is TRBJ1-1; D remains unclear. This chain's CDR3 is CASSLMNTEAFF. For the CDR3, the DNA is TGTGCCAGCAGCCTCATGAACACTGAAGCTTTCTTT.